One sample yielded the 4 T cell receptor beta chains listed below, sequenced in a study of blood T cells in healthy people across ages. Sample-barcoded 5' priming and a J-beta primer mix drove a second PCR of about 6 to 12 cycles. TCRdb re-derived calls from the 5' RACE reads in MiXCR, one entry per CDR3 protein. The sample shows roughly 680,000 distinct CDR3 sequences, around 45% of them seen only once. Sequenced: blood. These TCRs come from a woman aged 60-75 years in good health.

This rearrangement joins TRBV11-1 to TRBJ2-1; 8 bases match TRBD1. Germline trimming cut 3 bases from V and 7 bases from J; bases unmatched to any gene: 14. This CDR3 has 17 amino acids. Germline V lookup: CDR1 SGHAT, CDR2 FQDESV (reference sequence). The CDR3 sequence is CASSLGLQGGGRNEQFF. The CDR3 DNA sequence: TGTGCCAGCAGCTTGGGTCTACAGGGGGGCGGTAGGAATGAGCAGTTCTTC.

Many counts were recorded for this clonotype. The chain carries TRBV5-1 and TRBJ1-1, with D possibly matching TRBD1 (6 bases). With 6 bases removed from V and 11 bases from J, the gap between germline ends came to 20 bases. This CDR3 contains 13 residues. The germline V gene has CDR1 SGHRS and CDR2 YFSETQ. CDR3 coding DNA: TGCGCCAGCAATGACGGGCAGGGGAGATGGGCTTTCTTT. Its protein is CASNDGQGRWAFF.

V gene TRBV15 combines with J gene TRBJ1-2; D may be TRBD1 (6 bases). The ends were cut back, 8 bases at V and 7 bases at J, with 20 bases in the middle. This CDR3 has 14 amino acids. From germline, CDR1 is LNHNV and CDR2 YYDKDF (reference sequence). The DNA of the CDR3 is TGTGCCACCCACCCGGGGGGCGGGAAGTCTGGCTACACCTTC. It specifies CATHPGGGKSGYTF. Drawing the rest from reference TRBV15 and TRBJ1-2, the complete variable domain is DAMVIQNPRYQVTQFGKPVTLSCSQTLNHNVMYWYQQKSSQAPKLLFHYYDKDFNNEADTPDNFQSRRPNTSFCFLDIRSPGLGDTAMYLCATHPGGGKSGYTFGSGTRLTVV.

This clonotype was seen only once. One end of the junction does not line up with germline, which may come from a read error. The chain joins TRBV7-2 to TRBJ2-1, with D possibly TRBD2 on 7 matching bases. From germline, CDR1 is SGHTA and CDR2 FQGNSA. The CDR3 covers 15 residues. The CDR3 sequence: CASSGGGSLYNERFF. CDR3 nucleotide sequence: TGTGCCAGCAGCGGGGGCGGGAGCCTTTACAATGAGCGGTTCTTC.